This T cell receptor beta chain appears in the sequencing data of a study of blood T cells in healthy people across ages. Together with a sample-barcoded 5' primer, a J-beta primer mix was included in a second PCR lasting roughly 6 to 12 cycles. TCRdb reanalysed the 5' RACE reads using MiXCR and keeps one entry per CDR3 protein. Of about 840,000 distinct CDR3 sequences listed, just under 30% are singletons. This clonotype was seen repeatedly, ten times or more. The CDR3 covers 13 residues. V was clipped by 2 bases and J by 5 bases, with 9 bases between them. Germline assignment: CDR1 MNHEY and CDR2 SVGEGT. In addition, the sample was reused for a study of T cells of mothers and their children. That work states: A second PCR was performed with the M1S primer. This primer added sample barcodes and 2-4 random nucleotides.

Source material: blood. The chain has TRBV6-2 or TRBV6-3 and TRBJ1-1, with unresolved D. This TCR derives from a woman in her thirties or forties in good health. CDR3 sequence reads: CASSYMRQTEAFF. The CDR3 DNA is TGTGCCAGCAGTTACATGCGCCAAACTGAAGCTTTCTTT.